The clone carrying this TCR beta chain was found a few times. Libraries were prepared by immunoSEQ multiplex PCR; TCRdb keeps only in-frame clonotypes and omits some of them. Here the sample spans about 100,000 clones, about four fifths being singletons. This specimen comes from a study of a mutant IDH1 vaccine in newly diagnosed glioma. This CDR3 contains 15 residues. V was clipped by 2 bases and J by 3 bases, with 13 bases between them. The germline V gene encodes CDR1 SGHDT and CDR2 YYEEEE. The sample's time point: baseline, week 1 (first vaccination visit). Treatment described: pre-vaccination baseline after standard-of-care therapy.

The chain recombines TRBV5-6 with TRBJ2-3, with TRBD2 as a possible D gene (5 bases). The source was PBMCs, collected from a glioma patient treated with radiotherapy, temozolomide or both. The source of this sequence is a man between 40 and 49 years old with glioma. CDR3 residues: CASSFREQLTDTQYF. The CDR3 region has the DNA TGTGCCAGCAGCTTCCGGGAACAGTTAACAGATACGCAGTATTTT. Using reference TRBV5-6 and TRBJ2-3 for the parts outside the CDR3, the full variable domain is DAGVTQSPTHLIKTRGQQVTLRCSPKSGHDTVSWYQQALGQGPQFIFQYYEEEERQRGNFPDRFSGHQFPNYSSELNVNALLLGDSALYLCASSFREQLTDTQYFGPGTRLTVL.